The clone carrying this TCR beta chain was seen a few times. Its target is unknown. The trim removed 0 bases at V and 6 bases at J, leaving 6 bases unmatched. Germline V gene data show CDR1 as MGHDK and CDR2 as SYGVNS. This CDR3 contains 16 residues. This specimen comes from a study of CD8+ T cells in alopecia areata. Study-wide findings and caveats: Many expanded lesional clones remained in scalp and blood on tofacitinib.

The authors extracted RNA and reverse transcribed it into cDNA as the sequencing template. The method was immunoSEQ multiplex PCR; TCRdb's version includes in-frame clones alone and lacks a portion of them. The sample yields about 200,000 clones, over 60% seen once. Treatment described: oral pan-JAK inhibitor, 5-10 mg twice daily. Both peripheral blood and punch biopsies of lesional scalp skin were obtained from patients who had alopecia areata. This sequence originates from a human donor with alopecia areata. V and J are TRBV25-1 and TRBJ2-1, with TRBD2 identical over 9 bases. The specimen was CD4+ T cells sorted from blood, collected at week 4, from a patient treated with tofacitinib. The CDR3 nucleotides are TGTGCCAGCAGTGAATACGCGGGGGGGCCTTTCAATGAGCAGTTCTTC. It codes for CASSEYAGGPFNEQFF.